The 17 T cell receptor beta chains presented below share a single source sample, sequenced in a study of blood T cell repertoires in COVID-19. Produced via immunoSEQ multiplex PCR; TCRdb's table is partial and in-frame only. The sample lists about 200,000 clones, roughly 75% occurring once. Sequencing used peripheral blood. These receptors were obtained from a woman aged 70-85 years with acute or convalescent COVID-19.

This clone was counted once. V usage is TRBV18 and J usage is TRBJ2-1, with a weak D call TRBD1 (6 bases). V dropped 0 bases and J dropped 7 bases, with 16 bases sitting between them. The CDR3 is 16 amino acids. Germline CDR1 is KGHSH and CDR2 is LQKENI. In nucleotides, the CDR3 is TGTGCCAGCTCACCACCGGGGGCCATATTGGGGAATGAGCAGTTCTTC. Translating gives CASSPPGAILGNEQFF.

The genes are TRBV28 and TRBJ2-7, with TRBD1 matching over 9 bases. CDR1 and CDR2 (germline): MDHEN, SYDVKM. CDR3 size: 14 residues. V lost 6 bases to trimming and J lost 3 bases; unmatched junction nucleotides: 6. CDR3: CASSAGQGHYEQYF. The CDR3 coding sequence is TGTGCCAGCAGCGCCGGACAGGGGCACTACGAGCAGTACTTC.

V usage is TRBV5-6 and J usage is TRBJ2-6; 9 nucleotides match TRBD2. This CDR3 is 18 amino acids long. After removal of 0 bases from V and 0 bases from J, the junction contained 4 bases not matched to a gene. The germline V gene encodes CDR1 SGHDT and CDR2 YYEEEE. CDR3 DNA sequence: TGTGCCAGCAGCTTGGCCAGCGGGAGGCCCTCTGGGGCCAACGTCCTGACTTTC. Protein sequence: CASSLASGRPSGANVLTF. The full variable domain, its missing parts supplied by reference TRBV5-6 and TRBJ2-6, is DAGVTQSPTHLIKTRGQQVTLRCSPKSGHDTVSWYQQALGQGPQFIFQYYEEEERQRGNFPDRFSGHQFPNYSSELNVNALLLGDSALYLCASSLASGRPSGANVLTFGAGSRLTVL.

The chain couples TRBV2 to TRBJ2-1; 7 bases match TRBD2. V gave up 4 bases and J gave up 13 bases; unmatched junction bases: 4. The CDR3 has 11 residues. Germline V lookup: CDR1 SNHLY, CDR2 FYNNEI. CDR3 bases: TGTGCCAGCAGTGTCGGGACTATCCAGTTCTTC. This codes for CASSVGTIQFF.

This sequence joins TRBV11-2 and TRBJ2-3; D not certain. The CDR3 is made up of 14 amino acids. Germline CDR1 is SGHAT and CDR2 is FQNNGV. V dropped 1 base and J dropped 0 bases, with 5 bases sitting between them. CDR3 protein: CASSLASSTDTQYF. CDR3 nucleotide sequence: TGTGCCAGCAGCTTAGCGTCTAGCACAGATACGCAGTATTTT. Complete variable domain (other parts from reference TRBV11-2 and TRBJ2-3): EAGVAQSPRYKIIEKRQSVAFWCNPISGHATLYWYQQILGQGPKLLIQFQNNGVVDDSQLPKDRFSAERLKGVDSTLKIQPAKLEDSAVYLCASSLASSTDTQYFGPGTRLTVL.

The genes are TRBV2 and TRBJ1-6, with 8 bases aligning to TRBD1. V gave up 4 bases and J gave up 5 bases; unmatched junction bases: 4. The CDR3 consists of 15 residues. CDR1 and CDR2 (germline): SNHLY, FYNNEI. In DNA form, the CDR3 reads TGTGCCAGCAGTGGACAGGGGCAAAATAATTCACCCCTCCACTTT. Protein product: CASSGQGQNNSPLHF.

V gene TRBV7-9 combines with J gene TRBJ2-7, with TRBD1 identical over 7 bases. The CDR3 has 15 residues. In germline, CDR1 is SEHNR, CDR2 FQNEAQ (reference sequence). V lost 5 bases, J lost 2 bases, and 9 bases stayed unmatched. The CDR3 DNA reads as TGTGCCAGCAGCGTCGACAGGGTCCGGCCCTACGAGCAGTACTTC. Protein product: CASSVDRVRPYEQYF.

This clone was detected only once. The gene calls are TRBV27 and TRBJ1-1; D might be TRBD1 (5 bases). Germline V gene data show CDR1 as MNHEY and CDR2 as SMNVEV (reference sequence). V shed 0 bases and J shed 0 bases, with 8 bases lying between them. The CDR3 loop spans 15 amino acids. In DNA form, the CDR3 reads TGTGCCAGCAGTTTATCGACAGTGTTGAACACTGAAGCTTTCTTT. Translating it yields CASSLSTVLNTEAFF.

The genes are TRBV2 and TRBJ1-5; 8 bases agree with TRBD1. The V segment lost 4 bases and the J segment 5 bases; nucleotides outside the gene matches: 7. The CDR3 is 15 amino acids. Germline V gene sequence: CDR1 SNHLY, CDR2 FYNNEI. This CDR3 reads CASSARDRPDQPQHF. CDR3 nucleotide sequence: TGTGCCAGCAGTGCCCGGGACAGGCCCGATCAGCCCCAGCATTTT.

This clone was seen only once. The rearrangement joins TRBV5-1 to TRBJ1-1; D possibly corresponds to TRBD1 (6 bases). This CDR3 has 15 residues. The germline CDR1 and CDR2 sequences are SGHRS and YFSETQ. The germline V and J ends were trimmed by 4 bases and 1 base, with 14 bases remaining between them. In DNA form, the CDR3 reads TGCGCCAGCAGCCTGGGTGGGGGGGCGAACACTGAAGCTTTCTTT. Translation gives CASSLGGGANTEAFF.

The chain employs TRBV2 and TRBJ2-1, with 8 bases matching TRBD2. V lost 0 bases, J lost 10 bases, and 11 bases stayed unmatched. CDR3 length: 16 amino acids. Germline CDR1 SNHLY, CDR2 FYNNEI. The CDR3 protein is CASSEAGTRMGNEQFF. The CDR3 bases are TGTGCCAGCAGTGAAGCCGGGACTAGGATGGGTAACGAGCAGTTCTTC.

The chain employs TRBV19 and TRBJ2-4; 12 bases fit TRBD2. Germline trimming cut 4 bases from V and 1 base from J; bases unmatched to any gene: 2. Germline V CDR1 and CDR2: LNHDA, SQIVND (reference sequence). The CDR3 contains 16 residues. The CDR3 DNA sequence: TGTGCCAGTAGTAGGACTAGCGGGAATGCCAAAAACATTCAGTACTTC. Encoded protein: CASSRTSGNAKNIQYF.

This chain joins TRBV11-2 and TRBJ2-5, with D unclear. Germline V gene data show CDR1 as SGHAT and CDR2 as FQNNGV. This CDR3 spans 11 amino acids. V gave up 5 bases and J gave up 3 bases, with 4 bases separating them. The CDR3 protein is CASSPEETQYF. DNA of the CDR3: TGTGCCAGCAGCCCGGAAGAGACCCAGTACTTC.

The chain combines TRBV19 with TRBJ1-1; no clear D gene. The germline V gene encodes CDR1 LNHDA and CDR2 SQIVND (reference sequence). This CDR3 comprises 14 residues. V shed 3 bases and J shed 3 bases, with 11 bases lying between them. CDR3 loop: CASSMDRGYTEAFF. In DNA form, the CDR3 reads TGTGCCAGTAGTATGGATCGGGGATACACTGAAGCTTTCTTT.

This clone was seen more than once but under ten times. This chain links TRBV27 with TRBJ1-5; D may be TRBD1 (5 bases). Trimming took 3 bases from V and 2 from J, leaving 8 bases between them. The CDR3 has 14 residues. The germline V gene has CDR1 MNHEY and CDR2 SMNVEV (reference sequence). CDR3 sequence (DNA): TGTGCCAGCAGTTTGGGGACTGGCAATCAGCCCCAGCATTTT. Its translation: CASSLGTGNQPQHF.

The J gene is TRBJ2-7, the V gene TRBV27, with a weak D call TRBD1 (6 bases). Trimming removed 0 bases at V and 3 bases at J, with 12 bases between. The CDR3 has 15 residues. Germline values: CDR1 MNHEY, CDR2 SMNVEV (reference sequence). The CDR3 here is CASSLSSPGDYEQYF. CDR3 bases: TGTGCCAGCAGTTTATCGTCCCCAGGGGACTACGAGCAGTACTTC.

The rearrangement links TRBV28 to TRBJ2-1; D possibly corresponds to TRBD2 (6 bases). Looked up from germline, CDR1 is MDHEN and CDR2 is SYDVKM. The CDR3 is 14 amino acids. V lost 10 bases and J 5 bases, leaving 18 bases between the germline ends. The CDR3 region is CATVLAIANNEQFF. CDR3 bases: TGTGCCACCGTCCTAGCGATAGCAAACAATGAGCAGTTCTTC.